The clone carrying this TCR beta chain was picked up a small number of times. This record belongs to a study of blood T cell repertoires in COVID-19. As handled by the study authors: Amplification of reference gene primers was used by the study to estimate nucleated cell counts. The protocol was immunoSEQ multiplex PCR, while the TCRdb copy is restricted to in-frame clones and leaves out a portion. For V, J and clone size, that table is used; D and trimming come from the DNA. The table records under 65,000 clones, 90% of them present only once. Germline CDR1 and CDR2: SGHTA and FQGNSA. Trimming at V came to 8 bases and at J to 5 bases, leaving 9 bases not matched to a gene. This CDR3 region has 14 residues.

This chain connects TRBV7-2 to TRBJ1-2; 9 bases agree with TRBD1. The sample consisted of peripheral blood. This clonotype was obtained from a man aged 55-75 years with acute or convalescent COVID-19. CDR3 DNA: TGTGCCAGCGGACAGGGGTATGGGGATTATGGCTACACCTTC. This translates into CASGQGYGDYGYTF.